Detailed here is one T cell receptor (beta chain). Its antigen is unknown. This entry is derived from a study of T-cell memory formation after mild COVID-19. Study-wide context: In these data, TCR clusters were largely donor specific.

Study results and limitations: Pre-infection memory carried some responding clones, suggesting that cross-reactive memory joined.

5'RACE primed from the constant segment yielded TCR alpha and TCR beta cDNA libraries bearing sample barcodes and UMIs. MiXCR, applied by TCRdb to the 5' RACE reads, yields one record per CDR3 protein. In the table there are under 550,000 distinct CDR3 sequences, 15% to 20% of which are singletons. Trimming shortened V by 2 bases and J by 5 bases, and 12 bases separated the two germline ends. The germline CDR1 and CDR2 sequences are SGHVS and FQNEAQ. The CDR3 extends over 14 amino acids. The material sequenced was PBMCs or a T cell subset sorted from them (not recorded which). The chain is built from TRBV7-8 and TRBJ1-1; a possible D gene is TRBD1 (5 bases). This TCR derives from an adult woman who had mild COVID-19 (a few samples of this study predate the infection). Cell type and time point are not known. Here the CDR3 DNA reads TGTGCCAGCAGCTTAACCCCAGGGATGACTGAAGCTTTCTTT. It specifies CASSLTPGMTEAFF. The variable domain in full, with the rest retrieved from reference TRBV7-8 and TRBJ1-1, is GAGVSQSPRYKVAKRGQDVALRCDPISGHVSLFWYQQALGQGPEFLTYFQNEAQLDKSGLPSDRFFAERPEGSVSTLKIQRTQQEDSAVYLCASSLTPGMTEAFFGQGTRLTVV.